The 20 T cell receptor beta chains below come from one sample, sequenced in a study of T cell repertoires in cytomegalovirus infection. TCRdb used MiXCR to reprocess the reads, holding one entry per CDR3 protein. The sample consists of fewer than 550,000 distinct CDR3 sequences, about 15% of them appearing once. Sequenced input: CD8+ T cells from PBMCs. The receptors stem from a human donor in good health (CMV status not recorded). Some clones in this sample may be carry-over from other donors' samples.

In this sample, this clonotype turned up many times. The chain is built from TRBV6-2 or TRBV6-3 and TRBJ2-3, with unresolved D. CDR1 MNHEY and CDR2 SVGEGT come from the germline V gene. CDR3 length: 11 amino acids. V lost 3 bases to trimming and J lost 9 bases, with 7 bases between them. CDR3 nucleotides: TGTGCCAGCAGTTATACGAGAACGCAGTATTTT. Its translation is CASSYTRTQYF.

The gene calls are TRBV20-1 and TRBJ1-1; D uncertain. Germline loops: CDR1 DFQATT, CDR2 SNEGSKA (reference sequence). The CDR3 is 14 residues long. V was cut by 2 bases and J by 11 bases, with 21 bases left in between. The CDR3 bases are TGCAGTGCTAGACACCCTAGGGCAGGCCGTGAGGCTTTCTTT. Translated, it gives CSARHPRAGREAFF.

This clonotype was observed a handful of times. This chain links TRBV27 with TRBJ2-7; TRBD1 is a possible D gene (5 bases). V was pared by 6 bases and J by 6 bases, with 15 bases between. CDR3 size: 13 residues. Germline lookup yields CDR1 MNHEY and CDR2 SMNVEV (reference sequence). The CDR3 coding sequence is TGTGCCAGCAGCAAACAGGATATCGCCGAGCAGTACTTC. This sequence encodes CASSKQDIAEQYF.

This clonotype was observed many times. The genes are TRBV7-6 and TRBJ2-1; a weak D match, TRBD1 (5 bases). Per germline, CDR1 SGHVS and CDR2 FNYEAQ. This CDR3 has 16 residues. The ends were cut back, 5 bases at V and 2 bases at J, with 16 bases in the middle. The CDR3 here is CASSPGQGFPYNEQFF. In DNA form, the CDR3 reads TGTGCCAGCAGCCCGGGCCAGGGTTTTCCCTACAATGAGCAGTTCTTC.

This clonotype has a count of ten or more. This rearrangement joins TRBV7-9 to TRBJ2-7; a weak D match, TRBD2 (5 bases). CDR3 size: 13 residues. CDR1 is SEHNR and CDR2 is FQNEAQ in the germline V gene (reference sequence). Between the trimmed V and J ends, which lost 4 bases and 1 base, there was a span of 8 bases. Written as DNA, the CDR3 is TGTGCCAGCAGCTCCTCGGGATCCTACGAGCAGTACTTC. It is translated as CASSSSGSYEQYF.

This clonotype was counted many times. The chain carries TRBV15 and TRBJ2-5; D is unresolved. Per the germline V gene, CDR1 is LNHNV and CDR2 is YYDKDF (reference sequence). Trimming took 1 base from V and 2 from J, leaving 8 bases between them. This CDR3 has 14 residues. The CDR3 region has the DNA TGTGCCACCAGCAGAGTCGAGATTCAAGAGACCCAGTACTTC. Translating gives CATSRVEIQETQYF.

The chain recombines TRBV3-1 with TRBJ1-1; D gene unclear. CDR3 size: 14 residues. V was shortened by 4 bases and J by 1 base, with 10 bases between the two germline ends. The germline CDR1 and CDR2 sequences are LGHDT and YNNKEL (reference sequence). The CDR3 sequence: CASSPHMRNTEAFF. CDR3 DNA: TGTGCCAGCAGCCCCCACATGAGGAACACTGAAGCTTTCTTT.

The genes are TRBV10-3 and TRBJ1-1; tentative D call: TRBD1 (6 bases). This CDR3 is 11 amino acids long. With 6 bases removed from V and 6 bases from J, the gap between germline ends came to 8 bases. Germline V gives CDR1 ENHRY, CDR2 SYGVKD. The CDR3: CAIRQGPEAFF. The CDR3 nucleotides read TGTGCCATCAGACAGGGCCCTGAAGCTTTCTTT.

This clonotype has ten or more counts. The chain is built from TRBV25-1 and TRBJ2-7; D unclear. Trimming took 5 bases from V and 6 from J, leaving 20 bases between them. CDR3 length: 15 amino acids. The V gene's germline CDR1 is MGHDK and CDR2 SYGVNS. The CDR3 reads CASSRKAGGVGEQYF. DNA for the CDR3: TGTGCCAGCAGTAGAAAGGCTGGTGGGGTAGGCGAGCAGTACTTC.

This clonotype was seen at least ten times. This sequence joins TRBV7-9 and TRBJ2-7; 8 bases line up with TRBD1. The J segment lost 3 bases and the V segment lost 7 bases, leaving 8 bases of the junction unmatched. The length of the CDR3 is 14 residues. Looked up from germline, CDR1 is SEHNR and CDR2 is FQNEAQ (reference sequence). For the CDR3, the DNA is TGTGCCAGCACCTCCAGGGACAGGTACTACGAGCAGTACTTC. Amino acids: CASTSRDRYYEQYF.

The chain couples TRBV2 to TRBJ1-2, with D maybe TRBD1 (5 bases). The CDR3 loop spans 14 amino acids. Trimming removed 3 bases from V and 3 bases from J, with 11 bases in between. Germline CDR1 SNHLY, CDR2 FYNNEI. The CDR3 sequence: CASSDDWGDYGYTF. CDR3 nucleotide sequence: TGTGCCAGCAGTGATGACTGGGGCGACTATGGCTACACCTTC. The entire variable domain, with the rest obtained from reference TRBV2 and TRBJ1-2, is as follows: EPEVTQTPSHQVTQMGQEVILRCVPISNHLYFYWYRQILGQKVEFLVSFYNNEISEKSEIFDDQFSVERPDGSNFTLKIRSTKLEDSAMYFCASSDDWGDYGYTFGSGTRLTVV.

This clonotype has at least ten counts. The chain joins TRBV28 to TRBJ2-7, with D possibly matching TRBD1 (6 bases). This CDR3 contains 13 residues. The germline V gene encodes CDR1 MDHEN and CDR2 SYDVKM. The ends were cut back, 2 bases at V and 5 bases at J, with 10 bases in the middle. Here the CDR3 DNA reads TGTGCCAGCAGTTTAGTCAGGGGAGACGAGCAGTACTTC. Translation gives CASSLVRGDEQYF.

About this clonotype itself: In this CDR3 the conserved last residue, phenylalanine or tryptophan, is missing, so a read error is likely. The chain couples TRBV7-6 to TRBJ2-2, with 9 nucleotides matching TRBD2. Trimming cost V 5 bases and J 7 bases; bases outside gene matches: 5. Per germline, CDR1 SGHVS and CDR2 FNYEAQ. The CDR3 runs to 14 residues. The CDR3 loop reads CASSAGGRVGELFY. The CDR3 bases are TGTGCCAGCAGCGCGGGGGGGCGAGTCGGGGAGCTGTTTTAT.

This chain uses TRBV6-5 with TRBJ1-1; D is uncertain. From germline, CDR1 is MNHEY and CDR2 SVGAGI. This CDR3 region has 14 residues. The V end was cut by 2 bases, the J end by 8 bases, with 15 bases between. As DNA, the CDR3 is TGTGCCAGCAGTTACGGCAGGACGCCCCTCGAAGCTTTCTTT. Translation gives CASSYGRTPLEAFF.

This clonotype has at least ten counts. The chain couples TRBV7-8 to TRBJ1-1; no definite D call. The germline V and J ends were trimmed by 5 bases and 5 bases, with 15 bases remaining between them. Germline CDR1 reads SGHVS; CDR2 reads FQNEAQ. This CDR3 comprises 14 residues. The CDR3 region has the DNA TGTGCCAGCAGCCTAAACCGGGGTTGGACTGAAGCTTTCTTT. Protein: CASSLNRGWTEAFF.

In its sample, this clonotype was seen a few times. This chain connects TRBV24-1 to TRBJ1-2; 8 bases match TRBD1. J was trimmed by 4 bases and V by 5 bases; bases with no gene match: 11. The CDR3 length is 16 residues. Looked up from germline, CDR1 is KGHDR and CDR2 is SFDVKD. CDR3 loop: CATSGPGQDRFYGYTF. CDR3 sequence (DNA): TGTGCCACCAGTGGCCCGGGACAGGACCGGTTCTATGGCTACACCTTC.

This clonotype has just a few counts. V usage is TRBV6-1 and J usage is TRBJ2-7; D is uncertain. The V end lost 5 bases, the J end lost 4 bases, and 6 bases lay between the germline ends. This CDR3 contains 11 residues. Germline V lookup: CDR1 MNHNS, CDR2 SASEGT. In DNA form, the CDR3 reads TGTGCCAGCAGTCCGAGGTACGAGCAGTACTTC. It encodes CASSPRYEQYF.

This clonotype turned up a few times. The chain combines TRBV27 with TRBJ1-3; D is possibly TRBD1 (6 bases). Germline V gene sequence: CDR1 MNHEY, CDR2 SMNVEV (reference sequence). V dropped 5 bases and J dropped 4 bases, with 9 bases sitting between them. The CDR3 is made up of 13 amino acids. DNA of the CDR3: TGTGCCAGCAGTATGGGGGCCGGAAACACCATATATTTT. Protein sequence: CASSMGAGNTIYF.

The genes are TRBV20-1 and TRBJ2-5; a weak D match, TRBD2 (5 bases). This CDR3 has 14 residues. Germline values: CDR1 DFQATT, CDR2 SNEGSKA (reference sequence). V was pared by 3 bases and J by 9 bases, with 20 bases between. CDR3 nucleotide sequence: TGCAGTGCTAGCGACCACCACCGAGTGCGGGCCCAGTACTTC. Encoded protein: CSASDHHRVRAQYF.

This clonotype was recorded at least ten times. This chain connects TRBV7-9 to TRBJ2-5; TRBD2 aligns across 9 bases. The CDR3 runs 16 residues. V lost 6 bases to trimming and J lost 7 bases; unmatched junction nucleotides: 15. Germline V lookup: CDR1 SEHNR, CDR2 FQNEAQ (reference sequence). The CDR3 coding sequence is TGTGCCAGCAGTTCCCGGGCTAGCGGGGAGCGCGGGACCCAGTACTTC. Protein: CASSSRASGERGTQYF.